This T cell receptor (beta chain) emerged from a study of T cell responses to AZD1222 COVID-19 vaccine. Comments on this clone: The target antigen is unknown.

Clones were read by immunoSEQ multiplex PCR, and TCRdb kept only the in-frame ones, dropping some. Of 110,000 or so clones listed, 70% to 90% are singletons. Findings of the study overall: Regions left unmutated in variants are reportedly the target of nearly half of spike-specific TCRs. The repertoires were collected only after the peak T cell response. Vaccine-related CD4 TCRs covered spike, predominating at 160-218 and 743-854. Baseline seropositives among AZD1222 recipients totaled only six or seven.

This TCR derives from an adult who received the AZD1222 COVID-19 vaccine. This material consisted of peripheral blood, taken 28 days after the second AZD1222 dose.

The CDR3 DNA reads TGTGCCAGCAGCTTAGATGTCCTTTCACCCCTCCACTTT. Encoded protein: CASSLDVLSPLHF. This sequence joins TRBV7-9 and TRBJ1-6; D gene ambiguous. Trimming stripped 1 base from V and 9 bases from J, with 7 bases between. From germline, CDR1 is SEHNR and CDR2 FQNEAQ (reference sequence). The CDR3 covers 13 residues.